This T cell receptor (beta chain) is from a study of PD-1 blockade in classical Hodgkin lymphoma (dated by TCRdb to the early 2020s). For the wider study: Nivolumab dosing was 3 mg/kg intravenously every 2 weeks, continuing until either disease progression or unacceptable toxicity. The study used TCR beta sequencing and CyTOF to define a peripheral blood immune signature of response to PD-1 blockade in classical Hodgkin lymphoma. The study at large found these results: Diversity was lower in patients who began nivolumab less than 1 year after ASCT, so these patients were left out of later analyses to avoid confounding by immune reconstitution. A significant rise by C4D1 was seen in CD4+ but not CD8+ TCR diversity (p=0.0027 vs p=0.16), with the rise being most apparent in complete responders (p=0.02). Baseline TCR diversity was reported to be lower in newly diagnosed patients than in healthy donors and to be lower still in relapsed/refractory patients. Trial patients with a complete response had baseline diversity similar to that of newly diagnosed patients, while partial responders and progressors had significantly lower diversity. Only a single clinical trial cohort was studied, and what caused the repertoire differences, possibly disease activity or prior therapy, remained undefined.

CDR1 and CDR2, per the germline V gene (reference sequence), are SGHKS and YYEKEE. V is pared back by 0 bases and J by 4 bases, with 22 bases lying between the germline termini. Its CDR3 holds 18 amino acids, cysteine through phenylalanine. Only the CDR3 DNA stays, 54 bases, in frame from base 1. Turning to this clone: No antigen is known for it. No base quality values were provided; no much bigger clone lies one nucleotide off.

The meaning of the sample's time point label: cycle 4 day 1 (C4D1), after five to seven weeks of nivolumab. All trial patients had relapsed after autologous stem cell transplantation, with cohorts A, B and C differing in prior brentuximab vedotin exposure. The trial cohort comprised some 60 patients with relapsed/refractory classical Hodgkin lymphoma whose best overall responses were complete response, partial response or progressive disease. Single-agent nivolumab was administered to trial patients in the multi-cohort phase II CheckMate 205 trial. An independent review committee assessed best overall response using the 2007 International Working Group response criteria. Trial PBMCs were obtained immediately prior to nivolumab initiation (C1D1) and on therapy at cycle 2 day 1 and cycle 4 day 1. Peripheral blood was collected in 8 mL Vacutainer Cell Preparation Tubes, from which PBMCs were isolated by centrifugation and then cryopreserved.

Genomic DNA was extracted with the Qiagen DNeasy kit from unsorted PBMCs and from negatively selected CD4+ and CD8+ fractions. TCR beta CDR3 regions were subjected to amplification by immunoSEQ multiplex PCR with primers that anneal to V and J segments. A synthetic immune receptor repertoire was used to minimize amplification bias, and any remaining bias was removed computationally after sequencing. On the authors' methods: Repertoire diversity was quantified as the Shannon entropy index using custom Python scripts. Unsorted, CD4+ and CD8+ repertoires were examined separately, except in combined analyses, for which CD4+ and CD8+ sequences were merged in silico. Clonal expansion was defined as at least a 2-fold frequency increase after treatment relative to C1D1, with a pseudocount of 0.5 for undetected baseline clones. Clones with 0 or 1 copy at C1D1 were classified as singleton clones, and clones with 2 or more copies were classified as non-singleton clones. By matching protein sequences in sorted samples from the same patient, clones expanded in unsorted samples were annotated as CD4+, CD8+ or unknown. Diversity changes from C1D1 to C4D1 were tested in paired samples using Wilcoxon tests. The source is immuneACCESS, and TCRdb retained only in-frame sequences with V and J called. Part of the clones is not carried over; for the studies checked, unresolved V genes explain less than half of this, and the remainder is unexplained. The DNA gave D and trimming, while V, J and clone size come from that table. This sample gives 20,000 to 25,000 clones in total; 60% to 75% of them show up just once. The leading ten clones occupy approximately 21% of the sample.

The receptor was derived from a human donor with classical Hodgkin lymphoma. The chain employs TRBV5-5 and TRBJ1-1; a tentative D match to TRBD1 spans 5 bases. The sequences come from peripheral blood mononuclear cells (PBMCs), collected before the fourth cycle of nivolumab. CDR3 region: CASSLAVPGQSWGTEAFF. The DNA is TGTGCCAGCAGCTTGGCCGTCCCAGGGCAATCCTGGGGCACTGAAGCTTTCTTT.